The T cell receptor (beta chain) under discussion was sequenced for a study of blood T cell repertoires in COVID-19. Study context: Donors in the United States, Italy and Spain gave samples during acute or convalescent COVID-19. PBMCs, B-cell-depleted T cells, or T cells provided the cDNA or gDNA that made up the material.

In the original workflow: Amplification with reference gene primers provided the estimates of nucleated cell counts. The table came from immunoSEQ multiplex PCR; TCRdb's copy has only in-frame clones and leaves some out. The DNA was the basis for D and trimming; V, J and clone size are from that table. The sample has 240,000 or so clones, about 79% seen once. The length of the CDR3 is 12 residues. V shed 11 bases and J shed 7 bases, with 15 bases lying between them. The material sequenced was peripheral blood. The genes are TRBV12-3 or TRBV12-4 and TRBJ1-3, with a possible D match to TRBD1 (5 bases). This TCR came from a woman of 80 years or more with acute or convalescent COVID-19. The CDR3 loop is CASGREGNTIYF. CDR3 DNA: TGTGCCTCGGGCAGGGAAGGGAACACCATATATTTT.